This T cell receptor (beta chain) is from a study of CD4+ T cells in melanoma. Germline V lookup: CDR1 GTSNPN, CDR2 SVGIG (reference sequence). Between the trimmed V and J ends, which lost 4 bases and 1 base, there was a span of 17 bases. The CDR3 is 16 residues long. Whole-study results and caveats: CD8+ T cell, macrophage and B cell function reportedly correlated with neoantigen-specific CD4+ T cells. Neoantigen-specific CD4+ T cells in melanoma reportedly had diverse differentiation states.

As regards this clone: Its antigen is unidentified.

TCRdb's copy holds only in-frame clones and misses some; the assay was immunoSEQ multiplex PCR. This sample has about 13,000 clones; over 65% occur once, and the top ten carry 16%. The chain couples TRBV30 to TRBJ1-5, with D uncertain. Source material: cells from a culture (not recorded whether cultured in vitro). This receptor was obtained from a human donor with melanoma. In DNA, the CDR3 is TGTGCCTGGAACTCTCGAGGAGAGGGAAGCAATCAGCCCCAGCATTTT. Translated: CAWNSRGEGSNQPQHF.